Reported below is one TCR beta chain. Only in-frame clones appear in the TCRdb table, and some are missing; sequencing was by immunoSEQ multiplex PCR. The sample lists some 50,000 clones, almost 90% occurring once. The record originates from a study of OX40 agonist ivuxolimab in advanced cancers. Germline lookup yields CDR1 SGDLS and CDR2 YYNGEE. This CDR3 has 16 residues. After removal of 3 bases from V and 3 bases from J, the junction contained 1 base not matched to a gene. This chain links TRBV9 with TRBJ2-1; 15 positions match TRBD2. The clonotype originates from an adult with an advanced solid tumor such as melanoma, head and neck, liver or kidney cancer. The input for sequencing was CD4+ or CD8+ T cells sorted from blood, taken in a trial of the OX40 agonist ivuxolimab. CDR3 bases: TGTGCCAGCAGCGAGGGACTAGCGGGAGGCTACAATGAGCAGTTCTTC. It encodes CASSEGLAGGYNEQFF.